Sequencing of this TCR beta chain was carried out in a study of glioma-infiltrating T cells. Whole-study context: About 920,000 peripheral T cells were targeted at about 4- to 10-fold coverage. Regarding the study as a whole: Non-neoplastic patients had below-expected tissue-blood divergence, while all gliomas exceeded expectation. Tissue and blood shared very few CDR3 sequences.

V gave up 6 bases and J gave up 4 bases, with 16 bases separating them. CDR1 and CDR2 (germline): MNHEY, SMNVEV (reference sequence). The length of the CDR3 is 15 residues. The iRepertoire nested amplicon-rescue multiplex PCR amplified TCR alpha and beta CDR3s from RNA. Tissue mRNA or PBMC total RNA, about 85-400 ng, went into one-step reverse transcription and amplification. TCRdb re-called the multiplex PCR reads with MiXCR, one entry per CDR3 protein. The sample shows around 390,000 distinct CDR3 sequences, about 40% of them seen only once. In its sample, this clonotype was seen many times. Antigen unknown.

Sequencing used glioma tissue, nonneoplastic brain tissue, or PBMCs (not recorded which). This TCR derives from a human donor with low-grade glioma or glioblastoma, undergoing nonglioma brain surgery, or in good health (not recorded which). V and J are TRBV27 and TRBJ2-1, with D perhaps assigned TRBD1 or TRBD2 (6 bases each). The CDR3 loop is CASSPHQGGYNEQFF. DNA for the CDR3: TGTGCCAGCAGCCCTCATCAAGGGGGGTACAATGAGCAGTTCTTC.